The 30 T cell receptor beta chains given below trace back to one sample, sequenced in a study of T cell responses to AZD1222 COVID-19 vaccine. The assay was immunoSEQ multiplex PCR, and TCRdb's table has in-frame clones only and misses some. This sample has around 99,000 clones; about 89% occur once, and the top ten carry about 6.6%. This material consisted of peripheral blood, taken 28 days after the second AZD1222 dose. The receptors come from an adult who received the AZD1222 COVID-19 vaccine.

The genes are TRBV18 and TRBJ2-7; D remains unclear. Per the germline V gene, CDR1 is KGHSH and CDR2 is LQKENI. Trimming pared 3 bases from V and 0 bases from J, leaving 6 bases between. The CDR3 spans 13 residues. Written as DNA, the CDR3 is TGTGCCAGCTCACCCCCCGGCTCCTACGAGCAGTACTTC. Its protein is CASSPPGSYEQYF.

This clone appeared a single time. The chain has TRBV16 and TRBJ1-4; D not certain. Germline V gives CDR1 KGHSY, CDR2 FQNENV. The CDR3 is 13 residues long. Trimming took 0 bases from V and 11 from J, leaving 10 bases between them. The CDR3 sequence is CASSQSAGRKLFF. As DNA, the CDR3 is TGTGCCAGCAGCCAATCGGCCGGACGGAAACTGTTTTTT.

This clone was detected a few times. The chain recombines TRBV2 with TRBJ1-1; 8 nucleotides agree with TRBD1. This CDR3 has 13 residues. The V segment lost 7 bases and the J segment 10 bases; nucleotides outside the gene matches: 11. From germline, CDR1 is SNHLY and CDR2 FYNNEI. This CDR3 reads CASTSAPGTGAFF. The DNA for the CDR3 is TGTGCCAGCACCTCCGCCCCCGGGACAGGAGCTTTCTTT.

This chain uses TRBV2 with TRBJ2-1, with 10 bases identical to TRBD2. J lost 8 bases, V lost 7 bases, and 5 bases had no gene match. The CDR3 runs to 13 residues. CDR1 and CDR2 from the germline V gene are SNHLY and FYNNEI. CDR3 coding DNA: TGTGCCAGCACTACCGGGACTAGCGATGAGCAGTTCTTC. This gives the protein CASTTGTSDEQFF.

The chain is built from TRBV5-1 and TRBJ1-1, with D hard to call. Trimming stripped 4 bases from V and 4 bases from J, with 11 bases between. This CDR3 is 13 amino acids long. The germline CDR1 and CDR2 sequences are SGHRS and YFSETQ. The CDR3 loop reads CASSPGGVTEAFF. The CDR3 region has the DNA TGCGCCAGCAGCCCCGGTGGGGTCACTGAAGCTTTCTTT.

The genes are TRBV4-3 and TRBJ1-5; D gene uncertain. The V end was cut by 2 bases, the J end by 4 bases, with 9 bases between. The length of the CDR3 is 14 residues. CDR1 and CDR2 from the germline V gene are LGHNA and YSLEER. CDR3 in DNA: TGCGCCAGCAGCCAACTTGGACGAAATCAGCCCCAGCATTTT. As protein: CASSQLGRNQPQHF.

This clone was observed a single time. CDR3 nucleotides: TGTGCCAGTACCTCCCTCGGGGGTTCCGGAAACACCATATATTTT. This codes for CASTSLGGSGNTIYF. The V and J genes are TRBV19 and TRBJ1-3; D is perhaps TRBD1 (5 bases). This CDR3 is 15 amino acids long. CDR1 is LNHDA, CDR2 SQIVND, per germline (reference sequence). Deletions cut 7 bases from V and 4 bases from J, with 17 bases between.

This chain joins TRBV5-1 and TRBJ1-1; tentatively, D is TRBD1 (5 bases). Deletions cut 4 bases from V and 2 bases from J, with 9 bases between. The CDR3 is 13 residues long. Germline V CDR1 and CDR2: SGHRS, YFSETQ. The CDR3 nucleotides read TGCGCCAGCAGCAGACAGATAAACACTGAAGCTTTCTTT. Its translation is CASSRQINTEAFF.

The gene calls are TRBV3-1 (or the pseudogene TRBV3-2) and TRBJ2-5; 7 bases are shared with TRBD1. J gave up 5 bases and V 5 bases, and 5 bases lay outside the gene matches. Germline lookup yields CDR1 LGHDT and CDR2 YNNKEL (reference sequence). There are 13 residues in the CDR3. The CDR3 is CASSWGQKETQYF. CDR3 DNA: TGTGCCAGCAGCTGGGGACAGAAGGAGACCCAGTACTTC.

The CDR3 protein is CASSQVRRGYYTF. The CDR3 DNA sequence: TGTGCCAGCAGCCAAGTCCGTCGGGGATACTACACCTTC. The V call is TRBV3-1 (or the pseudogene TRBV3-2), the J call TRBJ1-2; D gene uncertain. V lost 1 base and J lost 10, with 13 bases in between. This CDR3 is built from 13 residues. Germline-derived CDR1 and CDR2 are LGHDT and YNNKEL (reference sequence).

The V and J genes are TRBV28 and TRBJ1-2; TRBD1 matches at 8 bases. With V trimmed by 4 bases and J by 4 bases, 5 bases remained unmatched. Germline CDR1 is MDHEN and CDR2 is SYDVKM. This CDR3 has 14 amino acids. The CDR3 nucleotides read TGTGCCAGCAGTTCCCAGGGGGCCGGCTATGGCTACACCTTC. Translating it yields CASSSQGAGYGYTF.

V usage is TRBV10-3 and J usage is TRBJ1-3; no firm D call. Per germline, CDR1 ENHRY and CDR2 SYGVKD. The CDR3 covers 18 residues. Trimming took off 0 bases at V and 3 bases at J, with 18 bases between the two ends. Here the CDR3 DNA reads TGTGCCATCAGTGAGTCCGGCCGGAGACAACCCTATGGAAACACCATATATTTT. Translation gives CAISESGRRQPYGNTIYF.

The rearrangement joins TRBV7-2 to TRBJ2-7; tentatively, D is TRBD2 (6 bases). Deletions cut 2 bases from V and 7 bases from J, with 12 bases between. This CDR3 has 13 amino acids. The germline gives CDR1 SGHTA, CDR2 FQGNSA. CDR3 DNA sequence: TGTGCCAGCAGCTTATGGCGGGACTGGGAGCAGTACTTC. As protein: CASSLWRDWEQYF.

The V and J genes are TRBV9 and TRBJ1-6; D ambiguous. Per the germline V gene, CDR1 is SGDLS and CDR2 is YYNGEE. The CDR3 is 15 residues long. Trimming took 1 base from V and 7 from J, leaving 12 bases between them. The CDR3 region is CASSVNPGRNSPLHF. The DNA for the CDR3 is TGTGCCAGCAGCGTAAATCCCGGGAGGAATTCACCCCTCCACTTT.

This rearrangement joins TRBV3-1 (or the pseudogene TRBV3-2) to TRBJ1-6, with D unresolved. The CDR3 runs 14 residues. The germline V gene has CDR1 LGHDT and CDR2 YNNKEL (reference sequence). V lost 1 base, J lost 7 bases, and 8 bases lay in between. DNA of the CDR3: TGTGCCAGCAGCCAAGGAAACACCAATTCACCCCTCCACTTT. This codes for CASSQGNTNSPLHF.

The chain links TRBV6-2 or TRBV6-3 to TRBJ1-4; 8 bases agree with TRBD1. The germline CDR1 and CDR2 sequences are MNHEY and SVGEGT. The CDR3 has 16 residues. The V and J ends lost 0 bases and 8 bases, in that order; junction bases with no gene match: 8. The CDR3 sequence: CASSYSATGEREKLFF. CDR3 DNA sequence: TGTGCCAGCAGTTACTCGGCGACAGGGGAGAGAGAAAAACTGTTTTTT.

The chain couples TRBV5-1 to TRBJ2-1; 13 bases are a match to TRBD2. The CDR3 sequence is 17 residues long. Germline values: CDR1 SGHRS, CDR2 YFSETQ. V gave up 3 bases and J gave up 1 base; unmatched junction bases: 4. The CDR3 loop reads CASSWTSGSPSYNEQFF. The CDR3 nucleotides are TGCGCCAGCAGCTGGACTAGCGGGAGTCCTTCCTACAATGAGCAGTTCTTC.

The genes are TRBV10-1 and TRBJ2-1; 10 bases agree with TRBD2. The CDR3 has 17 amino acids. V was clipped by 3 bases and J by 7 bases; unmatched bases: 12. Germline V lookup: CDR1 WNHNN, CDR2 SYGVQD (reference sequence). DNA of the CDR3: TGCGCCAGCAGTGATGTAGCGGGAGGCCCCTTTGGAAATGAGCAGTTCTTC. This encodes CASSDVAGGPFGNEQFF.

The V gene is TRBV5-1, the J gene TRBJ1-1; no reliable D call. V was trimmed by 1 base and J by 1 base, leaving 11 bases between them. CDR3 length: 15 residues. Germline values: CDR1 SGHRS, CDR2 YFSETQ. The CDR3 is CASSLYETENTEAFF. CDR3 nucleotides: TGCGCCAGCAGCTTGTACGAGACTGAGAACACTGAAGCTTTCTTT.

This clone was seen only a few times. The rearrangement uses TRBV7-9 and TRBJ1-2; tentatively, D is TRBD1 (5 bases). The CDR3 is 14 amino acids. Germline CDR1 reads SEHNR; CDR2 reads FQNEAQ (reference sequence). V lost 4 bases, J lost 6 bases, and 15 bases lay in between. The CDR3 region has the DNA TGTGCCAGCAGCTCGACCGGGACGGGGGATGGCTACACCTTC. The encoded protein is CASSSTGTGDGYTF.

CDR3 DNA sequence: TGCGCCAGCAGCCCGACGACCCAGGGGGCGTCTGGCTACACCTTC. Amino acids: CASSPTTQGASGYTF. The chain employs TRBV5-1 and TRBJ1-2; 8 bases map to TRBD1. The trim removed 4 bases at V and 7 bases at J, leaving 12 bases unmatched. This CDR3 is 15 amino acids long. Germline V lookup: CDR1 SGHRS, CDR2 YFSETQ.

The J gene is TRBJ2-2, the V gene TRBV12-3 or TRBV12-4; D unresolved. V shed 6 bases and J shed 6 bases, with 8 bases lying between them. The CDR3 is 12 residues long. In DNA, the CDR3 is TGTGCCAGCAGGGTTGGGGCCGGGGAGCTGTTTTTT. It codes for CASRVGAGELFF.

DNA for the CDR3: TGTGCCAGCAGTTACTCGGACAGGGGAGCCTATGGCTACACCTTC. It codes for CASSYSDRGAYGYTF. This chain joins TRBV6-5 and TRBJ1-2; 9 bases align to TRBD1. The germline V gene encodes CDR1 MNHEY and CDR2 SVGAGI. V trimming: 0 bases; J trimming: 4 bases; junction bases outside the gene matches: 3. The CDR3 spans 15 residues.

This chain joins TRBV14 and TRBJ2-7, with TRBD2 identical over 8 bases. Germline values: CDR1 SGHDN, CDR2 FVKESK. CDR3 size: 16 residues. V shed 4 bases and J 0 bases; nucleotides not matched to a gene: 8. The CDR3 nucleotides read TGTGCCAGCAGCCGAGTAGCGGGAACCCCCTCCTACGAGCAGTACTTC. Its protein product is CASSRVAGTPSYEQYF.

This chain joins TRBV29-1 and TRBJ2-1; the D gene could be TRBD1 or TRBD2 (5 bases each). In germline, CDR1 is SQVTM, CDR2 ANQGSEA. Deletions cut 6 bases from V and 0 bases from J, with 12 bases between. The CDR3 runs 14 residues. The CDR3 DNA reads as TGCAGCGTCCCCGTGGGGGACTCCTACAATGAGCAGTTCTTC. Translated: CSVPVGDSYNEQFF.

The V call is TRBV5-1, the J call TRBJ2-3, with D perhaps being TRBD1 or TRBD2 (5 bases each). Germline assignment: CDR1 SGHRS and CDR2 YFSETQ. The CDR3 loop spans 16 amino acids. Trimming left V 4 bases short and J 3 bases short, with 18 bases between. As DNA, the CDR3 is TGCGCCAGCAGCCGGGACGTAGGACCGGGGACAGATACGCAGTATTTT. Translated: CASSRDVGPGTDTQYF.

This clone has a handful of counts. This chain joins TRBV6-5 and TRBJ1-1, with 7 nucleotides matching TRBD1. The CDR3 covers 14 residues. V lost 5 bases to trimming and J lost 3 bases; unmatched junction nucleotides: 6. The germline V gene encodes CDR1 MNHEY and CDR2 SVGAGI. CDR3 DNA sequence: TGTGCCAGCAGTCTTACAGGGGATCACACTGAAGCTTTCTTT. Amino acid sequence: CASSLTGDHTEAFF.

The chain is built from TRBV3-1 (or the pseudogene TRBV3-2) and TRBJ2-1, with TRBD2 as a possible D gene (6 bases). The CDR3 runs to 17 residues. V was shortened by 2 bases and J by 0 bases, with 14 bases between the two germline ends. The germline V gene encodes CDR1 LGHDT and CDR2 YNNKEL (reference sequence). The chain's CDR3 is CASSQRVAGSSYNEQFF. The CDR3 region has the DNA TGTGCCAGCAGCCAAAGAGTTGCGGGGAGCTCCTACAATGAGCAGTTCTTC.

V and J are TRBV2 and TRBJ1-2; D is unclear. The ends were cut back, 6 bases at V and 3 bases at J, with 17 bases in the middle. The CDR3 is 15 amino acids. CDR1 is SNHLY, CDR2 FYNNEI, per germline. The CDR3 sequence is CASRGQGPTDYGYTF. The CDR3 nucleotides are TGTGCCAGCAGGGGCCAAGGGCCGACGGACTATGGCTACACCTTC.

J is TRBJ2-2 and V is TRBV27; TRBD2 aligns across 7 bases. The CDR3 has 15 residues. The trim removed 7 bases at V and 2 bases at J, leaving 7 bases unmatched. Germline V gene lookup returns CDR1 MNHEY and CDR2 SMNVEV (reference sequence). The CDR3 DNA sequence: TGTGCCAGCACCTCCTGGGACTACAACACCGGGGAGCTGTTTTTT. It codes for CASTSWDYNTGELFF.